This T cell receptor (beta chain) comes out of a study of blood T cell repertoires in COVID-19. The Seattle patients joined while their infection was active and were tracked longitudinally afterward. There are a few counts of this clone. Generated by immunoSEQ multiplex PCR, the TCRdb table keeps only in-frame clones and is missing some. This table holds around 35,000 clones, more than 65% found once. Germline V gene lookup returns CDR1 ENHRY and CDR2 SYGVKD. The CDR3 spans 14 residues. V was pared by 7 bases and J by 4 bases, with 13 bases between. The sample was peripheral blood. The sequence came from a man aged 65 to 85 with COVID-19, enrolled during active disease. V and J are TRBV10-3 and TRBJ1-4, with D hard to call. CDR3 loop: CAITDGENNEKLFF. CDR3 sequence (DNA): TGTGCCATCACGGACGGGGAAAATAATGAAAAACTGTTTTTT.